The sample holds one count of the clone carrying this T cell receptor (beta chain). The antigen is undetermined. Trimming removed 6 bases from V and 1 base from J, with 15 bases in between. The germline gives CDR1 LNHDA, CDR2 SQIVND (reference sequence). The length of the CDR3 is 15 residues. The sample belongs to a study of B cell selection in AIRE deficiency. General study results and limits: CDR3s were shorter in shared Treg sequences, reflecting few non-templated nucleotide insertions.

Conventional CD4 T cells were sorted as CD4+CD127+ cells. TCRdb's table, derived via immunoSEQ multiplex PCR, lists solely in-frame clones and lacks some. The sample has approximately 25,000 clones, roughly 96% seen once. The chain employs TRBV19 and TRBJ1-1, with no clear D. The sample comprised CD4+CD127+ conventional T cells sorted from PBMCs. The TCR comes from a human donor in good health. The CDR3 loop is CASRNPFMGNTEAFF. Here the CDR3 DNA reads TGTGCCAGTAGAAATCCATTTATGGGGAACACTGAAGCTTTCTTT.